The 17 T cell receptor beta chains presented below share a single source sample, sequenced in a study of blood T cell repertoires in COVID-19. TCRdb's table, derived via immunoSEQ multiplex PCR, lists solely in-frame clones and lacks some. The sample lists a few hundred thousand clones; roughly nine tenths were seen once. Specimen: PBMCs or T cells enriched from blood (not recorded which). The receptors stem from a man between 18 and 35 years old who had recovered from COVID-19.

CDR3 residues: CASSFGTDYGYTF. The DNA of the CDR3 is TGTGCCAGCAGCTTCGGGACAGACTATGGCTACACCTTC. The chain recombines TRBV7-2 with TRBJ1-2, with 7 bases lining up with TRBD1. The CDR3 spans 13 residues. Germline V lookup: CDR1 SGHTA, CDR2 FQGNSA. V lost 3 bases and J lost 3; bases outside the gene matches: 1.

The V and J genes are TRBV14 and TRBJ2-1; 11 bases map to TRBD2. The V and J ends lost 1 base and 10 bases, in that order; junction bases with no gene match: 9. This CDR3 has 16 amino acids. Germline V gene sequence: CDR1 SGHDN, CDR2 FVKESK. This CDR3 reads CASSQVTSGVGGEQFF. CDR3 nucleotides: TGTGCCAGCAGCCAAGTGACTAGCGGGGTTGGTGGGGAGCAGTTCTTC.

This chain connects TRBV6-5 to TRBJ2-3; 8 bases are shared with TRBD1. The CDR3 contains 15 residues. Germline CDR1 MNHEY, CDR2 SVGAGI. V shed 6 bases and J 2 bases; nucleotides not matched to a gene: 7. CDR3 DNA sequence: TGTGCCAGCAGCCAAACCAGGGGGCCCACAGATACGCAGTATTTT. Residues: CASSQTRGPTDTQYF.

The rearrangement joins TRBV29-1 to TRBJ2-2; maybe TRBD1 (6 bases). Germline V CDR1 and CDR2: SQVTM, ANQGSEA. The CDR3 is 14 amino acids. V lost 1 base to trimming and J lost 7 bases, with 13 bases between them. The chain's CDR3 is CSVEVGASGGELFF. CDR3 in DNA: TGCAGCGTTGAAGTGGGGGCTAGTGGCGGGGAGCTGTTTTTT.

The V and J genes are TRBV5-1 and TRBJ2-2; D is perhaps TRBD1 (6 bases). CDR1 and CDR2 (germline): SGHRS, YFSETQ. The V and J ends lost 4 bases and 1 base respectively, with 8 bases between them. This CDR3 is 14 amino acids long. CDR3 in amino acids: CASSPQGNTGELFF. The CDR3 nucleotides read TGCGCCAGCAGCCCACAGGGGAACACCGGGGAGCTGTTTTTT.

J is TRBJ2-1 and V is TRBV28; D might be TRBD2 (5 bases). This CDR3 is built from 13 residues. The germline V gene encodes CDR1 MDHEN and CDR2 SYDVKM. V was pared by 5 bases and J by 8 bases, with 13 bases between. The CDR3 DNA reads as TGTGCCAGCAGTATACTAGGTCGGCATGAGCAGTTCTTC. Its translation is CASSILGRHEQFF.

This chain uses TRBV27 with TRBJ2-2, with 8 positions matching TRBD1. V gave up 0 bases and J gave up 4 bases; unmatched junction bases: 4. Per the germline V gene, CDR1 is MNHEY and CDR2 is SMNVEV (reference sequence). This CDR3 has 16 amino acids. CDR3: CASSLSGQEFTGELFF. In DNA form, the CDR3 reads TGTGCCAGCAGTTTATCGGGACAGGAATTCACCGGGGAGCTGTTTTTT.

In DNA form, the CDR3 reads TGTGCCAGCGGCCAGACAGGGATAGCTGGAAACACCATATATTTT. Translating it yields CASGQTGIAGNTIYF. The chain recombines TRBV6-5 with TRBJ1-3; the match to TRBD1 covers 7 bases. After removal of 8 bases from V and 2 bases from J, the junction contained 9 bases not matched to a gene. The germline CDR1 and CDR2 sequences are MNHEY and SVGAGI. The CDR3 consists of 15 residues.

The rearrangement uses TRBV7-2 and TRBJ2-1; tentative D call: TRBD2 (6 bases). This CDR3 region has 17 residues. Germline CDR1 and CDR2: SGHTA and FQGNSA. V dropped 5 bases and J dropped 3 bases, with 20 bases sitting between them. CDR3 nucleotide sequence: TGTGCCAGCAGCCGGGGTGGGGGGAGGAGCTACTACAATGAGCAGTTCTTC. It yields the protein CASSRGGGRSYYNEQFF. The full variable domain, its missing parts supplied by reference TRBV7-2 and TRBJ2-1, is GAGVSQSPSNKVTEKGKDVELRCDPISGHTALYWYRQSLGQGLEFLIYFQGNSAPDKSGLPSDRFSAERTGGSVSTLTIQRTQQEDSAVYLCASSRGGGRSYYNEQFFGPGTRLTVL.

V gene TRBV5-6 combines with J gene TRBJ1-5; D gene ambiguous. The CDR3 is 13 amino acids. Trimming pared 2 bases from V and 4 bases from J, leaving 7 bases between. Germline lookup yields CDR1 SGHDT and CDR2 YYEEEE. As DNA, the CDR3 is TGTGCCAGCAGCTTTGGAGGGAATCAGCCCCAGCATTTT. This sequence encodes CASSFGGNQPQHF.

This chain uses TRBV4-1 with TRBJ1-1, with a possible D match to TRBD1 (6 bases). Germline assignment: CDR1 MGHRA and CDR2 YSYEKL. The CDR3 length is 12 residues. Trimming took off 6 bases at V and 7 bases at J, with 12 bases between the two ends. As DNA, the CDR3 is TGCGCCAGCAGACAGGGTCTTGGTGAAGCTTTCTTT. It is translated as CASRQGLGEAFF.

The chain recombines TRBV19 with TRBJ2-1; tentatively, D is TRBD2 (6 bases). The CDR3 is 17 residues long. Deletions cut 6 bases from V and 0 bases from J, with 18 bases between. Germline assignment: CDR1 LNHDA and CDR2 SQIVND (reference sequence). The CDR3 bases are TGTGCCAGTAGGGGCGGGACTCCCGTTCTCTCCTACAATGAGCAGTTCTTC. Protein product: CASRGGTPVLSYNEQFF.

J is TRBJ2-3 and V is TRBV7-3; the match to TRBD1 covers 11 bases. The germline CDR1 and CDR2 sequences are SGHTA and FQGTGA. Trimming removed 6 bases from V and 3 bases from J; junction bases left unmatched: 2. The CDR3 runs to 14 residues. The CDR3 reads CASRRDRGTDTQYF. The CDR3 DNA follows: TGTGCCAGCAGAAGGGACAGGGGGACAGATACGCAGTATTTT.

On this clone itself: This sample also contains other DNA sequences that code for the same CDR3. The CDR3 here is CAWSRGNTGELFF. In DNA form, the CDR3 reads TGTGCCTGGTCCAGGGGGAACACCGGGGAGCTGTTTTTT. The gene calls are TRBV30 and TRBJ2-2; D possibly corresponds to TRBD1 (6 bases). Trimming removed 5 bases from V and 1 base from J, with 8 bases in between. Germline CDR1 is GTSNPN and CDR2 is SVGIG (reference sequence). The CDR3 runs 13 residues.

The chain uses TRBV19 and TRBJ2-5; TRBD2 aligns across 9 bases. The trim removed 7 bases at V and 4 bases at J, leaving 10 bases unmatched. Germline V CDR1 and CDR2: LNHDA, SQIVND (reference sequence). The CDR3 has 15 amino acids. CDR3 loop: CASTIAGGPLETQYF. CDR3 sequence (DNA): TGTGCCAGTACTATCGCGGGGGGGCCTTTAGAGACCCAGTACTTC.

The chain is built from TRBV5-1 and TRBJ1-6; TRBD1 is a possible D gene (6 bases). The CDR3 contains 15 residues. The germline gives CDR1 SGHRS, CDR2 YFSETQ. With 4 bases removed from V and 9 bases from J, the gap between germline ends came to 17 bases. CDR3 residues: CASSQGSGVGSPLHF. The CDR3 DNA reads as TGCGCCAGCAGCCAGGGGTCAGGGGTTGGTTCACCCCTCCACTTT.

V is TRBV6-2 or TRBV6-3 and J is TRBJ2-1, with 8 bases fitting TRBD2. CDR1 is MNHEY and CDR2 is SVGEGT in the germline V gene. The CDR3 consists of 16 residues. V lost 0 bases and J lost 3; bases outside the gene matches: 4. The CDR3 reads CASSYSIGRGYNEQFF. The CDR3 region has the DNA TGTGCCAGCAGTTACTCGATCGGGAGGGGCTACAATGAGCAGTTCTTC.